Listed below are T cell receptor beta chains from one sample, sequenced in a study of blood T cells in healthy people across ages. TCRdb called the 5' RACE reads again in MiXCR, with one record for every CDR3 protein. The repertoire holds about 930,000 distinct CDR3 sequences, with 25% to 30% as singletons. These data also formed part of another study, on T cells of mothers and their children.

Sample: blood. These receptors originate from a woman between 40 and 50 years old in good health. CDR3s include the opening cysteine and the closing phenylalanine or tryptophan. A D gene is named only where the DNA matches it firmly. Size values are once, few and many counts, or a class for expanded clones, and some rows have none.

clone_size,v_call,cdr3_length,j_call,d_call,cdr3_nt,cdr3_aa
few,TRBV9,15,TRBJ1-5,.,TGTGCCAGCAGCGTAGATGGGGGGTACCGTCAGCCCCAGCATTTT,CASSVDGGYRQPQHF
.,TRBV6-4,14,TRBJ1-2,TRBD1,TGTGCCAGCAGTGACGGGACAGGGGGGAATGGCTACACCTTC,CASSDGTGGNGYTF
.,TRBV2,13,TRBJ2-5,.,TGTGCCAGCAGTCCGATACAAGAAGAGACCCAGTACTTC,CASSPIQEETQYF
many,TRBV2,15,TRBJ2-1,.,TGTGCCAGCAGTGACCCACGGGGGCGCGACGGTGAGCAGTTCTTC,CASSDPRGRDGEQFF
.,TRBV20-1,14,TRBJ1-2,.,TGCAGTGCTAGGGACGGGGCGATAAGCTATGGCTACACCTTC,CSARDGAISYGYTF
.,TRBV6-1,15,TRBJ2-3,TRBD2,TGTGCCAGCAGTGAAAAAGCGGGGGGGCCAGATACGCAGTATTTT,CASSEKAGGPDTQYF
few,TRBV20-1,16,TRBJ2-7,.,TGCAGTGCTATTAGAGGGTCTAGCGTGGCCTACTACGAGCAGTACTTC,CSAIRGSSVAYYEQYF
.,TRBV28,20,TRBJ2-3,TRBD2,TGTGCCAGCGGCCACGACTCCCTAGCGGGGGGGCAAGAAGGCACAGATACGCAGTATTTT,CASGHDSLAGGQEGTDTQYF
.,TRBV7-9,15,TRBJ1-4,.,TGTGCCAGCAGCTTAGAGGGACACAATAATGAAAAACTGTTTTTT,CASSLEGHNNEKLFF
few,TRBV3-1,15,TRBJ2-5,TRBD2,TGTGCCAGCAGCCAAGATAGGACTAGCCGGGAGACCCAGTACTTC,CASSQDRTSRETQYF
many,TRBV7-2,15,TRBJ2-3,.,TGTGCCAGCAGCCCGGACTACCTTTCCACAGATACGCAGTATTTT,CASSPDYLSTDTQYF
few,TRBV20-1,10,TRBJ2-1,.,TGCAGTGCTAGGTTGGGGGAGCAGTTCTTC,CSARLGEQFF
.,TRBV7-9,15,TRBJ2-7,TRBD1,TGTGCCAGCAACCCCTGGACAGGGGGCAACTACGAGCAGTACTTC,CASNPWTGGNYEQYF
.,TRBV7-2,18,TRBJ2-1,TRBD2,TGTGCCTGCAGCTTAGGGGGACTAGCGGGGGGCCTTAGAGAGACCCAGTTCTTC,CACSLGGLAGGLRETQFF
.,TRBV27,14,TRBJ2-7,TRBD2,TGTGCCAGCAGTCGCCCCGGGAGGGGCTACGAGCAGTACTTC,CASSRPGRGYEQYF
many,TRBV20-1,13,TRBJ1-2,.,TGCAGTGCTAGAGACCCTGATGGCTATGGCTACACCTTC,CSARDPDGYGYTF
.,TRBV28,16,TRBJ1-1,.,TGTGCCAGCAGTTTTCCCTCCCGACAGAGGAACACTGAAGCTTTCTTT,CASSFPSRQRNTEAFF
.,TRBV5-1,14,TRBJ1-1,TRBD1,TGCGCCAGCAGCACGGACAGGGGAGTAACTGAAGCTTTCTTT,CASSTDRGVTEAFF
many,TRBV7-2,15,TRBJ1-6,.,TGTGCCAGCAGCTCGGGCCAACCGGGGAATTCACCCCTCCACTTT,CASSSGQPGNSPLHF
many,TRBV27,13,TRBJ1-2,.,TGTGCCAGCAGTTTCCGGAACCACTATGGCTACACCTTC,CASSFRNHYGYTF
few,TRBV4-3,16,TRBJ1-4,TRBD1,TGCGCCAGCAGCCAAGCAGGGGGCTCGAGCAATGAAAAACTGTTTTTT,CASSQAGGSSNEKLFF
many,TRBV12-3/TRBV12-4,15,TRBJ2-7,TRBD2,TGTGCCAGCAGTTTACAGCTAGCGGTGGGTTACGAGCAGTACTTC,CASSLQLAVGYEQYF
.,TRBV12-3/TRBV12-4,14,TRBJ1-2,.,TGTGCCAGCAGTTTTGGCCAGGTCTACTATGGCTACACCTTC,CASSFGQVYYGYTF
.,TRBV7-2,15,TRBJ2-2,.,TGTGCCAGCAGCTCGGGACGGTCGAACACCGGGGAGCTGTTTTTT,CASSSGRSNTGELFF
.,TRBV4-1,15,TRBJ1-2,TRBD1,TGCGCCAGCAGCCCCCGACAGGGGCAGAACTATGGCTACACCTTC,CASSPRQGQNYGYTF
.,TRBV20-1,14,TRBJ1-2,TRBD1,TGCAGTGCTAGAGCGAGTACAGGGGGTCATGGCTACACCTTC,CSARASTGGHGYTF
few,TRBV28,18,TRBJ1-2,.,TGTGCCAGCAGCCTAGAAGGGCAGGTTGTATTCCCCTACTATGGCTACACCTTC,CASSLEGQVVFPYYGYTF
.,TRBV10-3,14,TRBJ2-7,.,TGTGCCATCAGAGGCAGCGAAGCCCGCTACGAGCAGTACTTC,CAIRGSEARYEQYF
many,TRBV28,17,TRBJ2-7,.,TGTGCCAGCAGTTCCCCAGTAGGGTTTAAAGCCCTCTACGAGCAGTACTTC,CASSSPVGFKALYEQYF
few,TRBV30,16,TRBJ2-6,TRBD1,TGTGCCCGGAGGGACAGGAAACTCTCTGGGGCCAACATCCTGACTTTC,CARRDRKLSGANILTF
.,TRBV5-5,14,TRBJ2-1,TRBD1,TGTGCCAGCAGCTTTGGACAGGGCTCGGATGAGCAGTTCTTC,CASSFGQGSDEQFF
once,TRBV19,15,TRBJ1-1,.,TGTGCCAGTATCGCGGGGATAAACATCGGGACTGAAGCTTTCTTT,CASIAGINIGTEAFF
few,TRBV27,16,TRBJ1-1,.,TGTGCCAGCAGTCCTCTAACCCAGACAGGGAACACTGAAGCTTTCTTT,CASSPLTQTGNTEAFF
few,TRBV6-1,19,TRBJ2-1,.,TGTGCCAGCAGTGAAAGGTCGGCGGGGGCTACCCGCTCCTACAATGAGCAGTTCTTC,CASSERSAGATRSYNEQFF
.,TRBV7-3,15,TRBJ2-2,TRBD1,TGTGCCAGCAGCGACGACAGGGTGGGCACCGGGGAGCTGTTTTTT,CASSDDRVGTGELFF
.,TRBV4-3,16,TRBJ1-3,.,TGCGCCAGCAGCCAAGACCCCTTTGGGGCAGGAAACACCATATATTTT,CASSQDPFGAGNTIYF
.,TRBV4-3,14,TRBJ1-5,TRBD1,TGCGCCAGCAACCAGGCCAGGGGGCCTCAGCCCCAGCATTTT,CASNQARGPQPQHF
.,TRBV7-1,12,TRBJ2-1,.,TGTGCCAGCAGCTCCCTCTTCAATGAGCAGTTCTTC,CASSSLFNEQFF
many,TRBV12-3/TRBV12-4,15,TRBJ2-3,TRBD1,TGTGCCAGCAGGAGACCGGGACAGAGCACAGATACGCAGTATTTT,CASRRPGQSTDTQYF